The 30 T cell receptor beta chains presented below share a single source sample, sequenced in a study of radiation and T cells in renal cell carcinoma. Time point noted: baseline pretreatment blood. Specified treatment: 15 Gy SBRT to primary tumor, nephrectomy 4 weeks later. Sequencing was performed with immunoSEQ multiplex PCR; in TCRdb, only in-frame clones are kept and a portion is missing. The data contain approximately 90,000 clones, 65% to 90% of them singletons. Source: blood, taken from a patient whose treatment included radiotherapy and nephrectomy. These receptors were obtained from a man aged 45-65 years with renal cell carcinoma.

The gene calls are TRBV14 and TRBJ1-1; the match to TRBD1 covers 7 bases. The V gene's germline CDR1 is SGHDN and CDR2 FVKESK. The length of the CDR3 is 13 residues. V lost 4 bases and J lost 4; bases outside the gene matches: 3. Here the CDR3 DNA reads TGTGCCAGCAGCCGACAGGGTTTCACTGAAGCTTTCTTT. This gives the protein CASSRQGFTEAFF.

This clone has just one count. CDR3 in DNA: TGTGCCTGGAGTACAGGGGCAGATACGCAGTATTTT. Protein: CAWSTGADTQYF. This chain connects TRBV30 to TRBJ2-3; the match to TRBD1 covers 7 bases. CDR3 length: 12 residues. The V and J ends lost 2 bases and 4 bases, in that order; junction bases with no gene match: 0. From germline, CDR1 is GTSNPN and CDR2 SVGIG (reference sequence).

V is TRBV7-8 and J is TRBJ1-5; D not resolved. CDR3 length: 15 amino acids. Trimming shortened V by 3 bases and J by 1 base, and 10 bases separated the two germline ends. Per germline, CDR1 SGHVS and CDR2 FQNEAQ. The CDR3: CASSFNLGSNQPQHF. In nucleotides, the CDR3 is TGTGCCAGCAGCTTTAACCTGGGAAGCAATCAGCCCCAGCATTTT.

The sample holds a few counts of this clone. This chain joins TRBV18 and TRBJ2-5, with D uncertain. V dropped 3 bases and J dropped 4 bases, with 18 bases sitting between them. The length of the CDR3 is 16 residues. CDR1 KGHSH and CDR2 LQKENI come from the germline V gene. The CDR3 DNA is TGTGCCAGCTCACCGAGAGCTCCAGGCGATTTAGAGACCCAGTACTTC. As protein: CASSPRAPGDLETQYF. Full variable domain (rest looked up from reference TRBV18 and TRBJ2-5): NAGVMQNPRHLVRRRGQEARLRCSPMKGHSHVYWYRQLPEEGLKFMVYLQKENIIDESGMPKERFSAEFPKEGPSILRIQQVVRGDSAAYFCASSPRAPGDLETQYFGPGTRLLVL.

This rearrangement joins TRBV7-8 to TRBJ2-2; D is ambiguous. Germline V gene sequence: CDR1 SGHVS, CDR2 FQNEAQ. The CDR3 totals 20 residues. Between the trimmed V and J ends, which lost 2 bases and 0 bases, there was a span of 22 bases. CDR3 residues: CASSLMFADHSAPNTGELFF. DNA for the CDR3: TGTGCCAGCAGCTTAATGTTTGCCGACCACTCAGCACCGAACACCGGGGAGCTGTTTTTT.

V gene TRBV6-6 combines with J gene TRBJ2-3; no clear D gene. Trimming removed 0 bases from V and 1 base from J, with 8 bases in between. The CDR3 contains 15 residues. In germline, CDR1 is MNHNY, CDR2 SVGAGI (reference sequence). The CDR3 protein is CASSYSSGRTDTQYF. CDR3 in DNA: TGTGCCAGCAGTTACTCTTCCGGGCGCACAGATACGCAGTATTTT.

This clone showed up just once. The V and J genes are TRBV5-1 and TRBJ1-1, with D possibly matching TRBD1 (5 bases). V lost 0 bases to trimming and J lost 2 bases, with 8 bases between them. The CDR3 has 14 residues. CDR1 and CDR2 (germline): SGHRS, YFSETQ. The CDR3 DNA is TGCGCCAGCAGCTTGGGACAGAGTAACACTGAAGCTTTCTTT. Translating gives CASSLGQSNTEAFF.

This chain uses TRBV30 with TRBJ1-2; 10 nucleotides agree with TRBD1. With 1 base clipped from V and 7 bases from J, the junction kept 3 bases outside the gene matches. The CDR3 length is 13 residues. Germline CDR1 and CDR2: GTSNPN and SVGIG (reference sequence). CDR3 sequence reads: CAWSAGQGFGYTF. The CDR3 DNA follows: TGTGCCTGGAGTGCGGGACAGGGGTTTGGCTACACCTTC.

The chain uses TRBV25-1 and TRBJ1-4; maybe TRBD1 (6 bases). Germline V CDR1 and CDR2: MGHDK, SYGVNS. CDR3 length: 15 residues. V dropped 2 bases and J dropped 8 bases, with 15 bases sitting between them. CDR3 residues: CASSEQGFSVEKLFF. CDR3 DNA: TGTGCCAGCAGTGAACAGGGGTTTTCGGTAGAAAAACTGTTTTTT.

V is TRBV6-5 and J is TRBJ1-1; no definite D call. CDR3 length equals 14 residues. CDR1 MNHEY and CDR2 SVGAGI come from the germline V gene. V was trimmed by 10 bases and J by 0 bases, leaving 15 bases between them. The CDR3: CAISPREVNTEAFF. In DNA form, the CDR3 reads TGTGCCATCAGCCCGAGGGAGGTGAACACTGAAGCTTTCTTT.

The rearrangement joins TRBV7-9 to TRBJ1-2, with D tentatively TRBD1 (5 bases). The ends were cut back, 5 bases at V and 6 bases at J, with 19 bases in the middle. CDR1 is SEHNR and CDR2 is FQNEAQ in the germline V gene (reference sequence). The CDR3 has 15 residues. The CDR3 DNA reads as TGTGCCAGCAGCCCACGTCAAGGGGCTGATGATGGCTACACCTTC. Its protein is CASSPRQGADDGYTF.

V is TRBV27 and J is TRBJ2-7, with D possibly TRBD1 on 6 matching bases. Germline values: CDR1 MNHEY, CDR2 SMNVEV (reference sequence). CDR3 length: 13 residues. V dropped 0 bases and J dropped 7 bases, with 10 bases sitting between them. The CDR3: CASSLSQGWEQYF. The DNA for the CDR3 is TGTGCCAGCAGTTTATCACAGGGTTGGGAGCAGTACTTC.

J is TRBJ2-4 and V is TRBV19; D is uncertain. CDR3 length: 14 residues. V shed 7 bases and J shed 0 bases, with 10 bases lying between them. Germline values: CDR1 LNHDA, CDR2 SQIVND (reference sequence). The CDR3 DNA is TGTGCCAGTACCCCTGCAGGAGCCAAAAACATTCAGTACTTC. This sequence encodes CASTPAGAKNIQYF.

This rearrangement joins TRBV10-3 to TRBJ1-2; TRBD1 is a possible D gene (5 bases). The germline V and J ends were trimmed by 6 bases and 7 bases, with 15 bases remaining between them. Looked up from germline, CDR1 is ENHRY and CDR2 is SYGVKD. This CDR3 comprises 13 residues. CDR3 sequence reads: CAISPVGRGGYTF. The CDR3 DNA reads TGTGCCATCAGCCCTGTGGGTAGGGGTGGCTACACCTTC.

J is TRBJ2-1 and V is TRBV4-3, with 8 bases aligning to TRBD2. Germline CDR1 reads LGHNA; CDR2 reads YSLEER. V was clipped by 1 base and J by 0 bases; unmatched bases: 8. This CDR3 is 18 amino acids long. The CDR3 DNA reads as TGCGCCAGCAGCCAAGTTCACGGGGGGGCAAGCTCCTACAATGAGCAGTTCTTC. This encodes CASSQVHGGASSYNEQFF.

The chain uses TRBV4-1 and TRBJ2-2; D may be TRBD2 (5 bases). The CDR3 is made up of 22 amino acids. V was pared by 0 bases and J by 0 bases, with 26 bases between. Looked up from germline, CDR1 is MGHRA and CDR2 is YSYEKL. In nucleotides, the CDR3 is TGCGCCAGCAGCCAAGATCGGGATGGTCGTAGGAGTATCGTTTCGAACACCGGGGAGCTGTTTTTT. Translated: CASSQDRDGRRSIVSNTGELFF.

CDR3 in amino acids: CASSLAPVRGLAKNIQYF. In DNA, the CDR3 is TGTGCCAGCAGCTTGGCCCCAGTTAGAGGCTTAGCCAAAAACATTCAGTACTTC. The chain couples TRBV5-6 to TRBJ2-4; D is undetermined. Germline V gene data show CDR1 as SGHDT and CDR2 as YYEEEE. The CDR3 has 18 residues. V was shortened by 0 bases and J by 0 bases, with 16 bases between the two germline ends. Full variable domain (missing parts from reference TRBV5-6 and TRBJ2-4): DAGVTQSPTHLIKTRGQQVTLRCSPKSGHDTVSWYQQALGQGPQFIFQYYEEEERQRGNFPDRFSGHQFPNYSSELNVNALLLGDSALYLCASSLAPVRGLAKNIQYFGAGTRLSVL.

This clone turned up a few times. This CDR3 is also generated by other DNA sequences in the sample. The genes are TRBV19 and TRBJ1-5; unclear D gene. This CDR3 has 12 amino acids. V was trimmed by 6 bases and J by 0 bases, leaving 3 bases between them. Germline V CDR1 and CDR2: LNHDA, SQIVND (reference sequence). The CDR3 sequence is CASRSSNQPQHF. The CDR3 bases are TGTGCCAGTAGGAGTAGCAATCAGCCCCAGCATTTT.

The CDR3 reads CAWSVGLTDTQYF. The CDR3 region has the DNA TGTGCCTGGAGTGTCGGCCTCACAGATACGCAGTATTTT. The chain joins TRBV30 to TRBJ2-3, with D hard to call. The ends were cut back, 0 bases at V and 2 bases at J, with 6 bases in the middle. The CDR3 runs 13 residues. The germline gives CDR1 GTSNPN, CDR2 SVGIG (reference sequence).

This sequence joins TRBV6-5 and TRBJ1-2; a possible D gene is TRBD1 (6 bases). Trimming pared 6 bases from V and 4 bases from J, leaving 18 bases between. The CDR3 runs 15 residues. Germline V lookup: CDR1 MNHEY, CDR2 SVGAGI. CDR3 in DNA: TGTGCCAGCAGATCCGGGTCAGGGGTTTTCTATGGCTACACCTTC. Its protein product is CASRSGSGVFYGYTF.

The rearrangement joins TRBV11-3 to TRBJ2-2, with a tentative D call TRBD1 (5 bases). Germline V lookup: CDR1 SGHNT, CDR2 YENEEA. There are 17 residues in the CDR3. The V gene lost 4 bases and the J gene lost 3 bases, with 18 bases spanning the gap. The CDR3 bases are TGTGCCAGCAGCTCAGGTGATCTGGGGCCGTACACCGGGGAGCTGTTTTTT. Its translation: CASSSGDLGPYTGELFF.

This clone has more than one count but fewer than ten. This chain connects TRBV5-4 to TRBJ1-1; D gene uncertain. The CDR3 loop spans 14 amino acids. Looked up from germline, CDR1 is SGHNT and CDR2 is YYREEE (reference sequence). The V gene lost 6 bases and the J gene lost 4 bases, with 16 bases spanning the gap. This CDR3 is CASTNSAGGTEAFF. CDR3 coding DNA: TGTGCCAGCACCAACTCGGCCGGCGGCACTGAAGCTTTCTTT.

This chain links TRBV27 with TRBJ1-5; tentative D call: TRBD1 (5 bases). The CDR3 loop spans 15 amino acids. CDR1 is MNHEY, CDR2 SMNVEV, per germline (reference sequence). With 6 bases removed from V and 7 bases from J, the gap between germline ends came to 19 bases. CDR3 loop: CASRPIGAGGQPQHF. CDR3 coding DNA: TGTGCCAGCAGGCCTATAGGGGCGGGTGGCCAGCCCCAGCATTTT.

The chain joins TRBV28 to TRBJ1-1, with D possibly being TRBD1 (6 bases). The CDR3 sequence is 14 residues long. Per the germline V gene, CDR1 is MDHEN and CDR2 is SYDVKM. V lost 2 bases to trimming and J lost 0 bases, with 7 bases between them. The CDR3 protein is CASSLQGLNTEAFF. Here the CDR3 DNA reads TGTGCCAGCAGTTTACAGGGGTTGAACACTGAAGCTTTCTTT.

This sequence joins TRBV28 and TRBJ2-1; D unclear. Trimming took off 3 bases at V and 6 bases at J, with 9 bases between the two ends. Looked up from germline, CDR1 is MDHEN and CDR2 is SYDVKM. CDR3 length: 13 residues. The CDR3 is CASSFNSRNEQFF. The DNA of the CDR3 is TGTGCCAGCAGTTTTAACAGTCGCAATGAGCAGTTCTTC.

This clone was counted a single time. J is TRBJ2-7 and V is TRBV27; the D call may be TRBD1 or TRBD2 (5 bases each). Germline V gives CDR1 MNHEY, CDR2 SMNVEV (reference sequence). CDR3 length: 14 amino acids. V lost 4 bases to trimming and J lost 1 base, with 11 bases between them. The CDR3 protein is CASSWGEGSYEQYF. In DNA form, the CDR3 reads TGTGCCAGCAGTTGGGGAGAGGGGTCCTACGAGCAGTACTTC.

The J gene is TRBJ2-1, the V gene TRBV25-1, with D hard to call. Trimming left V 2 bases short and J 4 bases short, with 6 bases between. CDR3 length: 13 amino acids. Germline CDR1 reads MGHDK; CDR2 reads SYGVNS. The CDR3 region is CASSEQSYNEQFF. CDR3 in DNA: TGTGCCAGCAGTGAACAGTCGTACAATGAGCAGTTCTTC.

The chain recombines TRBV30 with TRBJ2-7; TRBD2 is a possible D gene (5 bases). This CDR3 spans 13 amino acids. Trimming removed 3 bases at V and 2 bases at J, with 11 bases between. Germline-derived CDR1 and CDR2 are GTSNPN and SVGIG (reference sequence). The CDR3 DNA sequence: TGTGCCTGGAGACTCGGGAACCCCTACGAGCAGTACTTC. This gives the protein CAWRLGNPYEQYF.

The V gene is TRBV6-5, the J gene TRBJ2-5; either TRBD1 or TRBD2 may fit D (6 bases each). This CDR3 has 16 amino acids. Germline V gives CDR1 MNHEY, CDR2 SVGAGI. V lost 2 bases to trimming and J lost 5 bases, with 18 bases between them. CDR3 nucleotides: TGTGCCAGCAGTTACCGGATGGGGGGCGTTTCGGAGACCCAGTACTTC. It specifies CASSYRMGGVSETQYF.

V usage is TRBV6-5 and J usage is TRBJ2-3, with a possible D match to TRBD1 (6 bases). CDR1 and CDR2 (germline): MNHEY, SVGAGI. The CDR3 consists of 15 residues. Trimming removed 6 bases at V and 0 bases at J, with 13 bases between. CDR3 amino acids: CASSRDIPSTDTQYF. The CDR3 bases are TGTGCCAGCAGCAGGGACATTCCTAGCACAGATACGCAGTATTTT.